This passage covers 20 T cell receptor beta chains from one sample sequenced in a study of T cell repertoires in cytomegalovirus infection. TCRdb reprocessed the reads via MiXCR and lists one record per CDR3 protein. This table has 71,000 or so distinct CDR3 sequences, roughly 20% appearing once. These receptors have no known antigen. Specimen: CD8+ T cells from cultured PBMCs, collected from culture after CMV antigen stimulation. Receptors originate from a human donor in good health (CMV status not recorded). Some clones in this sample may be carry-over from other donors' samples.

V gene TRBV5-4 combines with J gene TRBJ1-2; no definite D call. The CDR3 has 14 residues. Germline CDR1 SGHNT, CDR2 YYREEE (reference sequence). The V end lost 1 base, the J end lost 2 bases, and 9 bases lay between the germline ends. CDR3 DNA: TGTGCCAGCAGCTTGTCGGACTCCAACTATGGCTACACCTTC. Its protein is CASSLSDSNYGYTF.

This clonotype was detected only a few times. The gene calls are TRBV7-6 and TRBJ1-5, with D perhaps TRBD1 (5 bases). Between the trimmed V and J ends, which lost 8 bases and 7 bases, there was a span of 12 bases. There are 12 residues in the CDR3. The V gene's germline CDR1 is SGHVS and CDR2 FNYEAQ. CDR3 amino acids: CASVGGEQPQHF. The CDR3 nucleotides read TGTGCCAGCGTGGGGGGAGAACAGCCCCAGCATTTT.

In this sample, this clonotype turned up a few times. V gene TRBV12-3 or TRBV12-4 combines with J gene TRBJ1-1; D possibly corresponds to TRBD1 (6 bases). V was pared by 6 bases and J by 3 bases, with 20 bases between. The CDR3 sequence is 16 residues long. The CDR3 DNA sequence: TGTGCCAGCAGCCCTTTCGACAGGTCCCTGGACACTGAAGCTTTCTTT. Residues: CASSPFDRSLDTEAFF.

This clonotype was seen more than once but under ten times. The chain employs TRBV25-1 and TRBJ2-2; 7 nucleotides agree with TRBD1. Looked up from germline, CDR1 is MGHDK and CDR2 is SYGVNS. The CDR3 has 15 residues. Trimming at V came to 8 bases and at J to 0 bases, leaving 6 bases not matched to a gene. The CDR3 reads CASGWTGPNTGELFF. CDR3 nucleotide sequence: TGTGCCAGCGGTTGGACAGGACCGAACACCGGGGAGCTGTTTTTT.

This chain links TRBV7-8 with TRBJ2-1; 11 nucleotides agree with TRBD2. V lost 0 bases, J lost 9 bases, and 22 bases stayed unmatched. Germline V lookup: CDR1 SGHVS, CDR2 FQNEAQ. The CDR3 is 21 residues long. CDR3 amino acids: CASSLALGASGGPLRGVEQFF. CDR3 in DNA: TGTGCCAGCAGCTTAGCGCTTGGGGCTAGCGGGGGGCCCCTCCGCGGGGTTGAGCAGTTCTTC.

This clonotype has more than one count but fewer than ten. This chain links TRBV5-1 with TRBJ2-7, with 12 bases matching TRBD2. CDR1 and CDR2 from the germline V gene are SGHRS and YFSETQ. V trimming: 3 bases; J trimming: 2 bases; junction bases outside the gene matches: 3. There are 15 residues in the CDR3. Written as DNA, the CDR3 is TGCGCCAGCAGCTGGACTAGCGGGGAAACCTACGAGCAGTACTTC. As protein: CASSWTSGETYEQYF.

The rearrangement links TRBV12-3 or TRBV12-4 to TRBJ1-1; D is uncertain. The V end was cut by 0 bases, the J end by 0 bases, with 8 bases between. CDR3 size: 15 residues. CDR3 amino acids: CASSLARTVNTEAFF. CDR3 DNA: TGTGCCAGCAGTTTAGCCAGGACGGTGAACACTGAAGCTTTCTTT.

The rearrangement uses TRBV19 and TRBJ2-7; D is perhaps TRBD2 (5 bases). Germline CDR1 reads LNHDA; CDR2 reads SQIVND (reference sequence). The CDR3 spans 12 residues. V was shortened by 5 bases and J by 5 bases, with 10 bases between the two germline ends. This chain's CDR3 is CASSARGNEQYF. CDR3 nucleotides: TGTGCCAGTAGTGCCCGGGGTAACGAGCAGTACTTC.

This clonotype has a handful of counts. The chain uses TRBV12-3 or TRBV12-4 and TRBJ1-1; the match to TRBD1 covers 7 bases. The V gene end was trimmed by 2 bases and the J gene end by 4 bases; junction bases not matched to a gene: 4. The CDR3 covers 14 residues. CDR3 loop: CASSLLPGGTEAFF. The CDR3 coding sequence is TGTGCCAGCAGTTTATTGCCAGGGGGCACTGAAGCTTTCTTT.

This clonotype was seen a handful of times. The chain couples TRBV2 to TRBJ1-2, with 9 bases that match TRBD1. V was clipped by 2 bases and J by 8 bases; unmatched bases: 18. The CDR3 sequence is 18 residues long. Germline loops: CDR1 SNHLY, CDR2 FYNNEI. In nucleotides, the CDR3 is TGTGCCAGCAGTGAATGGAATGAGTCCGGGACAGGGTTCGTCGGCTACACCTTC. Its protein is CASSEWNESGTGFVGYTF.

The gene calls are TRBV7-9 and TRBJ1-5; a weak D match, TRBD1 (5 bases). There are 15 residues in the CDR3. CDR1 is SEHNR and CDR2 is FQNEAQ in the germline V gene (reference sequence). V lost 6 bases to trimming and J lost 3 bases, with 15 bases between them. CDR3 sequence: CASSSTEGINQPQHF. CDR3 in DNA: TGTGCCAGCAGTTCTACTGAGGGGATCAATCAGCCCCAGCATTTT.

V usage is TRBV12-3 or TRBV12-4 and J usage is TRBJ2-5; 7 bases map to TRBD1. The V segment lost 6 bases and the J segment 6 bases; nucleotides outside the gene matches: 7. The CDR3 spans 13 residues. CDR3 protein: CASRDRVRQTQYF. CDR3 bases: TGTGCCAGCAGAGACAGGGTGAGACAGACCCAGTACTTC.

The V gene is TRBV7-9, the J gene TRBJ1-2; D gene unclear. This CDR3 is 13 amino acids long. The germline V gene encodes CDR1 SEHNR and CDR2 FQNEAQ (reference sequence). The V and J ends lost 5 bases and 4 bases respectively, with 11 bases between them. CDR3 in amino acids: CASSTQLFYGYTF. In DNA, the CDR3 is TGTGCCAGCAGCACACAGCTCTTCTATGGCTACACCTTC.

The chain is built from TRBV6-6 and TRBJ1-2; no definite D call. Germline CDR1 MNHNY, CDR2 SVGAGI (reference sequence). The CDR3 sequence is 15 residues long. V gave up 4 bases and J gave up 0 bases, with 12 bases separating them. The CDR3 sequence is CASSSQQLANYGYTF. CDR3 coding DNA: TGTGCCAGCAGTTCCCAACAGTTAGCTAACTATGGCTACACCTTC.

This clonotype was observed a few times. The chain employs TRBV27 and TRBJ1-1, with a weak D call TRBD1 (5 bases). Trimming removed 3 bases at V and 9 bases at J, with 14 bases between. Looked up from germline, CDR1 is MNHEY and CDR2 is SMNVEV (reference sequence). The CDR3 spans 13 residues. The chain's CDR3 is CASSFQDGGKAFF. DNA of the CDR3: TGTGCCAGCAGTTTTCAAGACGGGGGTAAAGCTTTCTTT.

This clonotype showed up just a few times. CDR3 DNA sequence: TGTGCCAGCACGCCCCCAACAGATACGCAGTATTTT. Amino acids: CASTPPTDTQYF. The rearrangement joins TRBV12-3 or TRBV12-4 to TRBJ2-3; D not resolved. Trimming cost V 7 bases and J 3 bases, with 8 bases left between them. This CDR3 region has 12 residues.

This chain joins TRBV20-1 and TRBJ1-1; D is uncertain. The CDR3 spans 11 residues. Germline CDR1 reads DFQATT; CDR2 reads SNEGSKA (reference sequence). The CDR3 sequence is CSLGENTEAFF. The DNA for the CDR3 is TGCAGCCTCGGGGAGAACACTGAAGCTTTCTTT.

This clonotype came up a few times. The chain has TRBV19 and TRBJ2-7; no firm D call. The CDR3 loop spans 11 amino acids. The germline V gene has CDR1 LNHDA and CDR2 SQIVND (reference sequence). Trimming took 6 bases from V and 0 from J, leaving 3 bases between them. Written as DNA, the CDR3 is TGTGCCAGTAGATCCTCCTACGAGCAGTACTTC. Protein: CASRSSYEQYF.

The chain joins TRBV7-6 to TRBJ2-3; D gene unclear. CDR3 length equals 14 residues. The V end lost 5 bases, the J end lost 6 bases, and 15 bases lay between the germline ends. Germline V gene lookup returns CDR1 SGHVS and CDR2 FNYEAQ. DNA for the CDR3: TGTGCCAGCAGCCCCTTCCTAGGAACCGATACGCAGTATTTT. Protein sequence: CASSPFLGTDTQYF. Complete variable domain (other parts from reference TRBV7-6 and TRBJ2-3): GAGVSQSPRYKVTKRGQDVALRCDPISGHVSLYWYRQALGQGPEFLTYFNYEAQQDKSGLPNDRFSAERPEGSISTLTIQRTEQRDSAMYRCASSPFLGTDTQYFGPGTRLTVL.

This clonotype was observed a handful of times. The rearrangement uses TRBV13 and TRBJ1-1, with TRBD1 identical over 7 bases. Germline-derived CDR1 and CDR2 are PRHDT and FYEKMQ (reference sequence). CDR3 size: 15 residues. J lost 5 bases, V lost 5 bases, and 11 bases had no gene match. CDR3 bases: TGTGCCAGCAGCCTACATCTGACAGGGAATACTGAAGCTTTCTTT. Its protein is CASSLHLTGNTEAFF.